This T cell receptor (beta chain) is drawn from a study of blood T cell repertoires in COVID-19. For the study at large: From the United States, Italy and Spain came samples of acute and convalescent COVID-19. Nucleic acid was either cDNA or gDNA, and it came from T cells, B-cell-depleted T cells, or PBMCs.

In the authors' workflow: Cell counts per sample came from amplifying reference gene primers. TCRdb's copy holds only in-frame clones and misses some; the assay was immunoSEQ multiplex PCR. That table is the source of V, J and clone size, and D and trimming were worked out from the DNA. Among some 200,000 clones listed, around four fifths were seen once. Germline CDR1 SGDLS, CDR2 YYNGEE. After removal of 4 bases from V and 7 bases from J, the junction contained 13 bases not matched to a gene. There are 16 residues in the CDR3. What was sequenced was peripheral blood. This clonotype was obtained from a man under 40 with active or convalescent COVID-19. The V gene is TRBV9, the J gene TRBJ2-7; TRBD2 matches 11 bases. CDR3 residues: CASSPRETSGTLEQYF. In nucleotides, the CDR3 is TGTGCCAGCAGCCCTCGAGAGACTAGCGGGACTTTAGAGCAGTACTTC.